Each of the 9 T cell receptor beta chains below was sequenced from the same sample in a study of regulatory T cells in long-lasting Graves disease. As to time point: newly diagnosed GD, antithyroid drugs for less than 3 months. From RNA extracted from PBMCs, the TCR library was made. HTBI primers from iRepertoire and Arm-PCR of CDR3 regions yielded the TCR beta libraries. TCRdb re-called the multiplex PCR reads with MiXCR, one entry per CDR3 protein. The table shows almost 450,000 distinct CDR3 sequences, with around 17% occurring only once. These data are also associated with another study on T cells in Graves' hyperthyroidism and ophthalmopathy.

The sample in question was peripheral blood mononuclear cells (PBMCs), obtained at new diagnosis, from a patient treated with antithyroid drugs. The receptor set was obtained from a woman aged 25 to 39 with Graves disease.

This clonotype was detected ten times or more. The chain combines TRBV28 with TRBJ2-1; 12 nucleotides match TRBD2. CDR1 and CDR2 (germline): MDHEN, SYDVKM. This CDR3 spans 16 amino acids. V trimming: 5 bases; J trimming: 4 bases; junction bases outside the gene matches: 6. The CDR3 DNA sequence: TGTGCCAGCAGTCTCCGGACTAGCGGGGCATACAATGAGCAGTTCTTC. This codes for CASSLRTSGAYNEQFF.

The V and J genes are TRBV15 and TRBJ2-3; unclear D gene. V was shortened by 0 bases and J by 1 base, with 8 bases between the two germline ends. Per germline, CDR1 LNHNV and CDR2 YYDKDF (reference sequence). This CDR3 contains 15 residues. The CDR3 here is CATSRDRSGTDTQYF. The CDR3 bases are TGTGCCACCAGCAGAGACCGCTCGGGCACAGATACGCAGTATTTT.

This clonotype turned up a few times. This chain connects TRBV7-9 to TRBJ2-2, with TRBD2 matching over 8 bases. There are 19 residues in the CDR3. CDR1 is SEHNR and CDR2 is FQNEAQ in the germline V gene (reference sequence). V lost 0 bases to trimming and J lost 2 bases; unmatched junction nucleotides: 11. CDR3 region: CASSLAWWTSPTNTGELFF. In nucleotides, the CDR3 is TGTGCCAGCAGCTTAGCGTGGTGGACTAGCCCGACCAACACCGGGGAGCTGTTTTTT.

This clonotype has ten or more counts. This chain's CDR3 is CSARGGVRSYEQYF. The CDR3 DNA sequence: TGCAGTGCTAGAGGTGGGGTCCGCTCCTACGAGCAGTACTTC. The rearrangement uses TRBV20-1 and TRBJ2-7, with no clear D. Trimming removed 1 base from V and 0 bases from J, with 10 bases in between. This CDR3 is built from 14 residues. Germline loops: CDR1 DFQATT, CDR2 SNEGSKA (reference sequence).

CDR3 bases: TGTGCCAGCAGCCCACATCCCGGGCAGGCGGTTCAGTACTTC. Translated, it gives CASSPHPGQAVQYF. V and J are TRBV7-2 and TRBJ2-4; D ambiguous. V lost 5 bases, J lost 11 bases, and 19 bases lay in between. Germline CDR1 SGHTA, CDR2 FQGNSA. CDR3 size: 14 residues. The variable domain in full, completed from reference TRBV7-2 and TRBJ2-4, reads GAGVSQSPSNKVTEKGKDVELRCDPISGHTALYWYRQSLGQGLEFLIYFQGNSAPDKSGLPSDRFSAERTGGSVSTLTIQRTQQEDSAVYLCASSPHPGQAVQYFGAGTRLSVL.

There are many counts of this clonotype. The chain uses TRBV28 and TRBJ2-3, with 7 bases aligning to TRBD1. This CDR3 comprises 14 residues. The V gene end was trimmed by 6 bases and the J gene end by 2 bases; junction bases not matched to a gene: 5. Germline V gene lookup returns CDR1 MDHEN and CDR2 SYDVKM. The CDR3 nucleotides read TGTGCCAGCAGAGGGGGCCAGTTCACAGATACGCAGTATTTT. This codes for CASRGGQFTDTQYF. Variable domain in full (rest from reference TRBV28 and TRBJ2-3): DVKVTQSSRYLVKRTGEKVFLECVQDMDHENMFWYRQDPGLGLRLIYFSYDVKMKEKGDIPEGYSVSREKKERFSLILESASTNQTSMYLCASRGGQFTDTQYFGPGTRLTVL.

This clonotype was seen many times. This rearrangement joins TRBV18 to TRBJ2-7; 8 bases fit TRBD1. This CDR3 has 15 residues. In germline, CDR1 is KGHSH, CDR2 LQKENI. V shed 3 bases, J shed 5 bases, and the junction held 9 bases outside the gene matches. CDR3 bases: TGTGCCAGCTCACCCCCGACGACAGGGGTACACGAGCAGTACTTC. It specifies CASSPPTTGVHEQYF.

About this clonotype: Its ends do not fully match the called genes, so a read error is possible. The V and J genes are TRBV29-1 and TRBJ2-1; a possible D gene is TRBD2 (7 bases). The CDR3 is 12 amino acids. Per germline, CDR1 SQVTM and CDR2 ANQGSEA. CDR3 loop: CSVEGDYIEQFF. CDR3 coding DNA: TGCAGCGTGGAGGGGGACTACATTGAGCAGTTCTTC.

The sample holds many counts of this clonotype. The CDR3 is CASSVAKSRGPSTDTQYF. In DNA, the CDR3 is TGTGCCAGCAGCGTAGCAAAGTCAAGGGGACCTAGCACAGATACGCAGTATTTT. V gene TRBV9 combines with J gene TRBJ2-3; D tentatively reads TRBD1 or TRBD2 (5 bases each). Germline V gene lookup returns CDR1 SGDLS and CDR2 YYNGEE. Trimming removed 0 bases from V and 0 bases from J, with 17 bases in between. The CDR3 spans 18 residues.